This note documents a single T cell receptor beta chain sequence. Its target antigen remains unknown. Per-nucleotide qualities are absent, and no much larger clonotype sits a single base away. V gives up 1 base and J gives up 6 bases, and the segment between their germline ends measures 26 bases. Sequences SGHKS (CDR1) and YYEKEE (CDR2) are obtained from the germline V gene (reference sequence). Inclusive of the bounding cysteine and phenylalanine, the CDR3 is 18 residues long. Kept here is only the CDR3 DNA, which spans 54 bases and is read in frame from base 1. A MiSeq instrument was used for deep resolution sequencing, which targeted depths ranging from 1 in 1 million up to 1 in 200,000 T cells, with coverage averaging 10x for each clonotype. The immunoSEQ hsTCRB Kit was used to generate the TCR beta libraries. As for how the authors treated the data: Data were analyzed with ImmunoSEQ Data Assistant and ImmunoSEQ Analyzer, with V, D and J genes assigned per IMGT definitions. Clonality, which ranges from 0 to 1, was calculated as one minus the normalized Shannon entropy of productive rearrangement frequencies. Only overrepresented clonotypes making up at least 0.05% of each patient's repertoire were included in the public clonotype analysis. Some twelve repertoires from age-matched healthy donors, obtained from immuneACCESS, served as clonality controls. As stored in TCRdb, this immuneACCESS dataset retains in-frame rearrangements with V and J assigned. A fraction of the clones does not appear; measured against another copy, unresolved V genes explain less than half of the discrepancy, and the remainder lacks a known reason. V and J calls and clone size are as listed in that table; D and trimming were resolved from the DNA. This sample has 150,000 to 200,000 clones in its table, and 70% to 90% of those were observed once. The ten most abundant clones make up around 3% of the sample.

The meaning of the sample's time point label: progressive disease on ibrutinib. For TCR beta library preparation, approximately 1.8 micrograms of genomic DNA was extracted from cryopreserved PBMCs. Longitudinal blood samples from CLL patients on ibrutinib monotherapy were analyzed using high-throughput TCR beta sequencing. Patients were enrolled in a phase 2 open-label single-center ibrutinib monotherapy trial. These data belong to a study of cytotoxic CD8 clonotypes in ibrutinib-treated CLL (dated by TCRdb to 2020 to 2023). With regard to the full study: The cohort included more than 14 treatment-naive and roughly ten relapsed/refractory patients; roughly 17 were IGHV unmutated. Responses were partial in some 24 patients and complete in 2; after median about 70 months follow-up, around 14 stayed in remission and about twelve progressed. Samples at response were collected after a median of about 12 months of treatment, with a range of about 6 to 40 months. An average of 255,043 productive templates and some 100,000 productive rearrangements was obtained per sample. Longitudinal samples were available for about 30% of the roughly 90 trial participants. Cryopreserved peripheral blood mononuclear cells were collected at three points: before therapy, at response, and at either sustained remission or disease progression. Every remission and progressive disease sample was obtained while ibrutinib was still being received by the patients. Overall study results and their limits: Clonality rose at ibrutinib response, remained stable during sustained remission, and dropped back toward baseline at progression. Public clonotypes were rare and either shrank or stayed stable during treatment, and the rise in clonality at ibrutinib response reflected expansion of private clonotypes. Sustained-remission and progressing patients did not have matched sampling times, and lymph node repertoires were not examined. Baseline clonality exceeded that of age-matched healthy donors and correlated strongly with circulating CD8+ T-cell counts.

Recombination connected TRBV5-5 to TRBJ2-7; 6 matching bases give a weak D call of TRBD2. The TCR sequence derives from a human donor with chronic lymphocytic leukemia. Sequences were derived from PBMCs, sampled at disease progression, from a patient treated with ibrutinib. Read as DNA, the sequence is TGTGCCAGCAGCTTGATTATTGGTCTAGCGAGGAACCCTAGCGAGCAGTACTTC. This is translated as CASSLIIGLARNPSEQYF.